This is a list of T cell receptor beta chains from one sample in a study of T-cell memory formation after mild COVID-19. A single record per CDR3 protein comes from TCRdb applying MiXCR to the 5' RACE reads. The repertoire holds 200,000 to 300,000 distinct CDR3 sequences, with over 8.5% as singletons. Input material: PBMCs or a T cell subset sorted from them (not recorded which). These receptor sequences come from a man aged 18 to 29 who had mild COVID-19 (a few samples of this study predate the infection). Cell type and time point are not known. CDR3s include the opening cysteine and the closing phenylalanine or tryptophan. D genes are given only for firm matches. Part of the rows lack a size; the others show once, few, many or a class for expanded clones.

v_gene: TRBV13
abundance: -
j_gene: TRBJ1-1
d_gene: -
CDR3aa: CASSVRGGVDTEAFF
CDR3nt: TGTGCCAGCAGCGTACGGGGGGGAGTAGACACTGAAGCTTTCTTT

v_gene: TRBV7-2
abundance: -
j_gene: TRBJ1-2
d_gene: TRBD1
CDR3aa: CASSHRDRVDGYTF
CDR3nt: TGTGCCAGCAGCCACCGGGACAGGGTCGATGGCTACACCTTC

v_gene: TRBV7-9
abundance: few
j_gene: TRBJ2-7
d_gene: -
CDR3aa: CASSLGPGRYEQYF
CDR3nt: TGTGCCAGCAGCTTAGGCCCAGGGCGTTACGAGCAGTACTTC

v_gene: TRBV7-2
abundance: -
j_gene: TRBJ2-3
d_gene: TRBD1
CDR3aa: CASSSTGTGLTQYF
CDR3nt: TGTGCCAGCAGCTCTACCGGGACAGGGTTGACGCAGTATTTT

v_gene: TRBV4-1
abundance: few
j_gene: TRBJ2-2
d_gene: -
CDR3aa: CASSHRSTGELFF
CDR3nt: TGCGCCAGCAGCCACAGGAGTACCGGGGAGCTGTTTTTT

v_gene: TRBV24-1
abundance: -
j_gene: TRBJ2-3
d_gene: -
CDR3aa: CATSYTDTQYF
CDR3nt: TGTGCCACCTCTTACACAGATACGCAGTATTTT

v_gene: TRBV25-1
abundance: -
j_gene: TRBJ1-4
d_gene: TRBD1
CDR3aa: CASSGGTVNEKLFF
CDR3nt: TGTGCCAGCAGTGGCGGGACAGTTAATGAAAAACTGTTTTTT

v_gene: TRBV15
abundance: few
j_gene: TRBJ2-1
d_gene: TRBD2
CDR3aa: CATSRARVSGGHNEQFF
CDR3nt: TGTGCCACCAGCAGGGCCCGGGTTAGCGGGGGGCACAATGAGCAGTTCTTC

v_gene: TRBV4-2
abundance: -
j_gene: TRBJ2-5
d_gene: -
CDR3aa: CASSREGGYGGETQYF
CDR3nt: TGTGCCAGCAGCCGGGAAGGGGGTTATGGTGGAGAGACCCAGTACTTC

v_gene: TRBV27
abundance: few
j_gene: TRBJ1-5
d_gene: -
CDR3aa: CASRTLSLESNQPQHF
CDR3nt: TGTGCCAGCCGGACCCTCTCCCTCGAGAGCAATCAGCCCCAGCATTTT

v_gene: TRBV19
abundance: -
j_gene: TRBJ1-1
d_gene: -
CDR3aa: CASSMERLNTEAFF
CDR3nt: TGTGCCAGTAGTATGGAACGGTTGAACACTGAAGCTTTCTTT

v_gene: TRBV7-8
abundance: few
j_gene: TRBJ2-3
d_gene: -
CDR3aa: CASSLRQTDTQYF
CDR3nt: TGTGCCAGCAGCCTAAGACAGACAGATACGCAGTATTTT

v_gene: TRBV7-9
abundance: -
j_gene: TRBJ2-7
d_gene: -
CDR3aa: CASSPGTSYEQYF
CDR3nt: TGTGCCAGCAGCCCCGGGACATCCTACGAGCAGTACTTC

v_gene: TRBV5-6
abundance: large
j_gene: TRBJ1-4
d_gene: TRBD1
CDR3aa: CASSLQGQGLFGTNEKLFF
CDR3nt: TGTGCCAGCAGCTTGCAAGGACAGGGGCTCTTCGGCACTAATGAAAAACTGTTTTTT

v_gene: TRBV12-3/TRBV12-4
abundance: many
j_gene: TRBJ2-1
d_gene: -
CDR3aa: CASSLDLDLGEQFF
CDR3nt: TGTGCCAGCAGTTTGGATCTGGACTTGGGGGAGCAGTTCTTC

v_gene: TRBV29-1
abundance: few
j_gene: TRBJ1-4
d_gene: TRBD1
CDR3aa: CSVESATGLDGKLFF
CDR3nt: TGCAGCGTTGAATCGGCGACAGGGCTCGATGGGAAACTGTTTTTT

v_gene: TRBV11-2
abundance: -
j_gene: TRBJ1-2
d_gene: -
CDR3aa: CASSQAVSGHPSTANYGYTF
CDR3nt: TGTGCCAGCAGCCAAGCAGTATCGGGACACCCGAGCACCGCTAACTATGGCTACACCTTC

v_gene: TRBV9
abundance: few
j_gene: TRBJ1-2
d_gene: -
CDR3aa: CASSKSDGHYGYTF
CDR3nt: TGTGCCAGCAGCAAGTCGGACGGCCACTATGGCTACACCTTC

v_gene: TRBV29-1
abundance: -
j_gene: TRBJ1-1
d_gene: -
CDR3aa: CSVPDGAEAFF
CDR3nt: TGCAGCGTTCCCGACGGGGCTGAAGCTTTCTTT

v_gene: TRBV28
abundance: few
j_gene: TRBJ1-4
d_gene: -
CDR3aa: CASSLLELTAERELFF
CDR3nt: TGTGCCAGCAGTTTGTTGGAATTGACGGCAGAGCGTGAACTGTTTTTT

v_gene: TRBV5-6
abundance: -
j_gene: TRBJ2-2
d_gene: -
CDR3aa: CASSLGGYFTGELFF
CDR3nt: TGTGCCAGCAGCTTGGGCGGGTATTTCACCGGGGAGCTGTTTTTT

v_gene: TRBV12-3/TRBV12-4
abundance: -
j_gene: TRBJ2-5
d_gene: -
CDR3aa: CASSPWELQETQYF
CDR3nt: TGTGCCAGCAGCCCCTGGGAGCTACAAGAGACCCAGTACTTC

v_gene: TRBV6-5
abundance: many
j_gene: TRBJ1-6
d_gene: -
CDR3aa: CASTFLWGNNSPLHF
CDR3nt: TGTGCCAGCACCTTTTTGTGGGGAAATAATTCACCCCTCCACTTT

v_gene: TRBV19
abundance: -
j_gene: TRBJ1-6
d_gene: -
CDR3aa: CASSIAETPGSPLHF
CDR3nt: TGTGCCAGTAGTATAGCAGAGACGCCGGGTTCACCCCTCCACTTT

v_gene: TRBV29-1
abundance: -
j_gene: TRBJ1-1
d_gene: -
CDR3aa: CSAERTTGAEAFF
CDR3nt: TGCAGCGCCGAACGAACCACCGGCGCTGAAGCTTTCTTT

v_gene: TRBV11-2
abundance: -
j_gene: TRBJ1-5
d_gene: -
CDR3aa: CASSLGGLQPQHF
CDR3nt: TGTGCCAGCAGCTTAGGGGGCCTACAGCCCCAGCATTTT

v_gene: TRBV27
abundance: -
j_gene: TRBJ1-1
d_gene: -
CDR3aa: CASSPAGSNTEAFF
CDR3nt: TGTGCCAGCAGCCCGGCGGGGTCGAACACTGAAGCTTTCTTT

v_gene: TRBV5-1
abundance: -
j_gene: TRBJ1-1
d_gene: TRBD1
CDR3aa: CASFGQGIAFF
CDR3nt: TGCGCCAGCTTCGGACAGGGCATCGCTTTCTTT

v_gene: TRBV11-2
abundance: -
j_gene: TRBJ2-1
d_gene: TRBD2
CDR3aa: CASSLGSGGPLEQFF
CDR3nt: TGTGCCAGCAGCTTAGGTAGCGGGGGGCCCCTTGAGCAGTTCTTC

v_gene: TRBV7-6
abundance: -
j_gene: TRBJ2-2
d_gene: -
CDR3aa: CASSLVSGADTGELFF
CDR3nt: TGTGCCAGCAGCTTAGTATCGGGGGCCGACACCGGGGAGCTGTTTTTT

v_gene: TRBV4-2
abundance: -
j_gene: TRBJ1-1
d_gene: -
CDR3aa: CASSRRGQDTEAFF
CDR3nt: TGTGCCAGCAGCCGACGGGGACAAGACACTGAAGCTTTCTTT

v_gene: TRBV12-3/TRBV12-4
abundance: -
j_gene: TRBJ1-6
d_gene: -
CDR3aa: CASSPPGLPNSPLHF
CDR3nt: TGTGCCAGCAGCCCCCCGGGACTACCAAATTCACCCCTCCACTTT

v_gene: TRBV28
abundance: -
j_gene: TRBJ2-1
d_gene: TRBD1
CDR3aa: CASTANRGRRNEQFF
CDR3nt: TGTGCCAGCACCGCGAACAGGGGGCGCAGGAATGAGCAGTTCTTC

v_gene: TRBV20-1
abundance: few
j_gene: TRBJ2-3
d_gene: -
CDR3aa: CSASKTGSTDTQYF
CDR3nt: TGCAGTGCTAGCAAAACAGGGAGCACAGATACGCAGTATTTT

v_gene: TRBV27
abundance: -
j_gene: TRBJ2-5
d_gene: -
CDR3aa: CASSSLPGTQYF
CDR3nt: TGTGCCAGCAGTTCCCTACCGGGGACCCAGTACTTC

v_gene: TRBV4-3
abundance: -
j_gene: TRBJ2-5
d_gene: -
CDR3aa: CASSRSIIQETQYF
CDR3nt: TGCGCCAGCAGCCGCTCGATAATCCAAGAGACCCAGTACTTC

v_gene: TRBV6-2/TRBV6-3
abundance: few
j_gene: TRBJ2-7
d_gene: TRBD2
CDR3aa: CASSYYWTSGGEQYF
CDR3nt: TGTGCCAGCAGTTACTATTGGACTAGCGGGGGCGAGCAGTACTTC

v_gene: TRBV25-1
abundance: few
j_gene: TRBJ2-1
d_gene: TRBD2
CDR3aa: CASSAASGYYNEQFF
CDR3nt: TGTGCCAGCAGTGCCGCTAGCGGCTACTACAATGAGCAGTTCTTC

v_gene: TRBV3-1
abundance: -
j_gene: TRBJ2-7
d_gene: -
CDR3aa: CASSSRDHWDEQYF
CDR3nt: TGTGCCAGCAGCTCCCGGGACCACTGGGACGAGCAGTACTTC

v_gene: TRBV5-5
abundance: -
j_gene: TRBJ1-6
d_gene: -
CDR3aa: CASSALYFLGNSPLHF
CDR3nt: TGTGCCAGCAGCGCCCTCTATTTCCTGGGTAATTCACCCCTCCACTTT

v_gene: TRBV7-2
abundance: many
j_gene: TRBJ1-4
d_gene: -
CDR3aa: CASSSGHNGKLFF
CDR3nt: TGTGCCAGCAGCTCGGGACATAATGGAAAACTGTTTTTT

v_gene: TRBV5-1
abundance: many
j_gene: TRBJ2-7
d_gene: -
CDR3aa: CASSSAPGTSYEQYF
CDR3nt: TGCGCCAGCAGCTCGGCCCCAGGGACCTCCTACGAGCAGTACTTC

v_gene: TRBV10-3
abundance: few
j_gene: TRBJ2-1
d_gene: -
CDR3aa: CAISEGLHSYNEQFF
CDR3nt: TGTGCCATCAGTGAAGGCCTGCACTCCTACAATGAGCAGTTCTTC

v_gene: TRBV7-9
abundance: many
j_gene: TRBJ2-3
d_gene: TRBD1
CDR3aa: CASRSPGQGADTQYF
CDR3nt: TGTGCCAGCAGGTCACCGGGACAGGGGGCAGATACGCAGTATTTT

v_gene: TRBV6-5
abundance: -
j_gene: TRBJ2-4
d_gene: -
CDR3aa: CASSTGLAKNIQYF
CDR3nt: TGTGCCAGCAGTACAGGGCTAGCCAAAAACATTCAGTACTTC

v_gene: TRBV7-2
abundance: -
j_gene: TRBJ2-5
d_gene: -
CDR3aa: CASSFSREETQYF
CDR3nt: TGTGCCAGCAGCTTCAGCCGTGAAGAGACCCAGTACTTC

v_gene: TRBV4-1
abundance: many
j_gene: TRBJ2-1
d_gene: -
CDR3aa: CASSPLVRQKFREQFF
CDR3nt: TGCGCCAGCAGCCCTCTTGTGAGACAGAAGTTCCGTGAGCAGTTCTTC

v_gene: TRBV2
abundance: -
j_gene: TRBJ2-1
d_gene: TRBD2
CDR3aa: CASRPTSGGAHEQFF
CDR3nt: TGTGCCAGCAGACCGACTAGCGGGGGGGCCCATGAGCAGTTCTTC

v_gene: TRBV5-1
abundance: -
j_gene: TRBJ2-5
d_gene: TRBD1
CDR3aa: CASSLQGDQETQYF
CDR3nt: TGCGCCAGCAGCTTACAGGGGGACCAAGAGACCCAGTACTTC

v_gene: TRBV12-3/TRBV12-4
abundance: -
j_gene: TRBJ1-1
d_gene: TRBD1
CDR3aa: CASSLGQGLVEAFF
CDR3nt: TGTGCCAGCAGTCTGGGACAGGGGCTGGTTGAAGCTTTCTTT

v_gene: TRBV20-1
abundance: -
j_gene: TRBJ2-5
d_gene: -
CDR3aa: CSVPTATQETQYF
CDR3nt: TGCAGTGTTCCGACAGCAACTCAAGAGACCCAGTACTTC

v_gene: TRBV18
abundance: -
j_gene: TRBJ2-1
d_gene: TRBD2
CDR3aa: CASSPPYSGGMSSYNEQFF
CDR3nt: TGTGCCAGCTCACCACCGTACAGCGGGGGGATGAGCTCCTACAATGAGCAGTTCTTC

v_gene: TRBV3-1
abundance: -
j_gene: TRBJ1-4
d_gene: -
CDR3aa: CASSQSGGLTAEKLFF
CDR3nt: TGTGCCAGCAGCCAAAGCGGGGGTCTAACGGCTGAAAAACTGTTTTTT

v_gene: TRBV5-1
abundance: -
j_gene: TRBJ2-2
d_gene: -
CDR3aa: CASSLTALGGTGELFF
CDR3nt: TGCGCCAGCAGCTTGACCGCACTGGGAGGAACCGGGGAGCTGTTTTTT

v_gene: TRBV4-3
abundance: -
j_gene: TRBJ2-5
d_gene: TRBD2
CDR3aa: CASSQEGLAGRQETQYF
CDR3nt: TGCGCCAGCAGCCAAGAGGGACTAGCGGGGCGACAAGAGACCCAGTACTTC

v_gene: TRBV11-3
abundance: -
j_gene: TRBJ2-2
d_gene: -
CDR3aa: CASSLGYRTGELFF
CDR3nt: TGTGCCAGCAGCTTAGGGTACCGCACCGGGGAGCTGTTTTTT

v_gene: TRBV4-2
abundance: few
j_gene: TRBJ2-2
d_gene: TRBD1
CDR3aa: CASSPVTGERELFF
CDR3nt: TGTGCCAGCAGCCCGGTGACAGGGGAGCGGGAGCTGTTTTTT

v_gene: TRBV29-1
abundance: many
j_gene: TRBJ1-1
d_gene: -
CDR3aa: CSVEAGLNTEAFF
CDR3nt: TGCAGCGTTGAGGCAGGCCTGAACACTGAAGCTTTCTTT

v_gene: TRBV7-2
abundance: -
j_gene: TRBJ1-4
d_gene: -
CDR3aa: CASSSGTTYEKLFF
CDR3nt: TGTGCCAGCAGCTCCGGGACGACCTATGAAAAACTGTTTTTT